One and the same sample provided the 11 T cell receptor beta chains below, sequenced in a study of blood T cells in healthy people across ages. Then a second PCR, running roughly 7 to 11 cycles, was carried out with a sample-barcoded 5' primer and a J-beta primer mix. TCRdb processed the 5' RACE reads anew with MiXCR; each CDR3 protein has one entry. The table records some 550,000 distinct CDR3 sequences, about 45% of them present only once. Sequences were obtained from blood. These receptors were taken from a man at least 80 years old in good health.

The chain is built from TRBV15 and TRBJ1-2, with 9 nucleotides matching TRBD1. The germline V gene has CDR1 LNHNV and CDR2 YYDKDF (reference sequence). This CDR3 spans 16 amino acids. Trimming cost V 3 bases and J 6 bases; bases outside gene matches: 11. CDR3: CATSSGTGRRVDGYTF. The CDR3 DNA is TGTGCCACCAGCAGCGGGACAGGGAGGCGTGTGGATGGCTACACCTTC.

The CDR3 protein is CASSQQGLGRNEQFF. In DNA, the CDR3 is TGTGCCAGCAGCCAGCAGGGATTAGGAAGAAATGAGCAGTTCTTC. This chain joins TRBV3-1 and TRBJ2-1; D possibly corresponds to TRBD1 (5 bases). Germline V gene sequence: CDR1 LGHDT, CDR2 YNNKEL (reference sequence). This CDR3 is 15 amino acids long. Trimming took off 3 bases at V and 7 bases at J, with 16 bases between the two ends.

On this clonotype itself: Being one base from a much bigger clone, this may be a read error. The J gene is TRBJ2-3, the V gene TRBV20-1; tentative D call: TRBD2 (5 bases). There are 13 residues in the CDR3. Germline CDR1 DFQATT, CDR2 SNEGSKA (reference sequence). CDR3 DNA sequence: TGCGGCGAGGGTAGCCCGATGGGGGATACGCAGTATTTT. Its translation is CGEGSPMGDTQYF.

The CDR3 loop reads CASSSLSSHEQFF. CDR3 in DNA: TGTGCCAGCAGCTCGCTGTCTTCTCATGAGCAGTTCTTC. The genes are TRBV7-8 and TRBJ2-1; D remains ambiguous. V lost 4 bases, J lost 8 bases, and 12 bases lay in between. The CDR3 loop spans 13 amino acids. Germline V CDR1 and CDR2: SGHVS, FQNEAQ.

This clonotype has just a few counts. In DNA form, the CDR3 reads TGCGCCAGCAGCCCTAGGACAGGGAGCGGCTACAATGAGCAGTTCTTC. It translates to CASSPRTGSGYNEQFF. J is TRBJ2-1 and V is TRBV5-1; 8 bases are shared with TRBD1. The CDR3 is 16 residues long. The germline V gene encodes CDR1 SGHRS and CDR2 YFSETQ. The V segment lost 4 bases and the J segment 3 bases; nucleotides outside the gene matches: 9.

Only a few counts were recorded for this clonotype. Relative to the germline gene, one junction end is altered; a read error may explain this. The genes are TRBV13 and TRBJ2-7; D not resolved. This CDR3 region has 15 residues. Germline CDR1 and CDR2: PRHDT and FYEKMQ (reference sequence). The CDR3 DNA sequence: TGTGCCAGCAGCCCCCGACTGACCCTCTCCCACGAGCAGTACTTC. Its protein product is CASSPRLTLSHEQYF.

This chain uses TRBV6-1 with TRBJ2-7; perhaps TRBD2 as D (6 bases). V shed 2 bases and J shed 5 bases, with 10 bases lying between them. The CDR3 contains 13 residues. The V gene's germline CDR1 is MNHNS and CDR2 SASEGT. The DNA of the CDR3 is TGTGCCAGCAGTGAACAGGGAGGCGACGAGCAGTACTTC. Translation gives CASSEQGGDEQYF.

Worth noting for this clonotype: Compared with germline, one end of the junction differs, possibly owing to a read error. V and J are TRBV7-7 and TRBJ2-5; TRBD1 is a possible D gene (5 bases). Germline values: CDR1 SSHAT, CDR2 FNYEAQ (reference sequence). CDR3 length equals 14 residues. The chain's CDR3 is CASSLGDPSAEQYF. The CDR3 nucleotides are TGTGCTAGCAGCCTAGGGGATCCCTCGGCGGAGCAGTACTTC.

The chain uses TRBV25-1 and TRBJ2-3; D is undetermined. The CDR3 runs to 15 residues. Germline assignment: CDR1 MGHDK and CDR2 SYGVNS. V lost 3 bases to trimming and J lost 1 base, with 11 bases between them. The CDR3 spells CASSEGRTRTDTQYF. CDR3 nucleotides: TGTGCCAGCAGTGAGGGTCGAACTCGCACAGATACGCAGTATTTT.

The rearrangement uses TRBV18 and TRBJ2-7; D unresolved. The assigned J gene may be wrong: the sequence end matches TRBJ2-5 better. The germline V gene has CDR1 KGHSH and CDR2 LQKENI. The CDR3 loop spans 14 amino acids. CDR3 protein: CASSPRTEGETQYF. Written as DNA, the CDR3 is TGTGCCAGCTCACCACGGACCGAAGGAGAGACCCAGTACTTC.

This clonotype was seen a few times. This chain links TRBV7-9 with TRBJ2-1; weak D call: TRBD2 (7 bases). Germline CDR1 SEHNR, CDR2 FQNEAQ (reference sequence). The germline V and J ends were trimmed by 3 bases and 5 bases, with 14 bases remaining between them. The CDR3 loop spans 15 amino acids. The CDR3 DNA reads TGTGCCAGCAGCTTGGCGGGGGCTTTCGACAATGAGCAGTTCTTC. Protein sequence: CASSLAGAFDNEQFF.